The 8 T cell receptor beta chains in this list originate from one sample, sequenced in a study of blood T cell repertoires in COVID-19. Profiling relied on immunoSEQ multiplex PCR, and the TCRdb table lists in-frame clones only, not all of them. The sample includes about 210,000 clones, 75% to 85% of them seen just once. The sequenced sample was peripheral blood. These receptors came from a woman aged 70-85 years with COVID-19, enrolled during active disease.

The CDR3 spells CASSVGRDTEAFF. The CDR3, as DNA: TGTGCCAGCAGCGTTGGGAGGGACACTGAAGCTTTCTTT. This chain links TRBV7-3 with TRBJ1-1; D gene uncertain. CDR3 size: 13 residues. From germline, CDR1 is SGHTA and CDR2 FQGTGA. V was clipped by 5 bases and J by 3 bases, with 10 bases between them.

The gene calls are TRBV7-2 and TRBJ1-3; no clear D gene. V was shortened by 1 base and J by 2 bases, with 9 bases between the two germline ends. Germline loops: CDR1 SGHTA, CDR2 FQGNSA. The CDR3 loop spans 15 amino acids. CDR3 in amino acids: CASSLVRVPGNTIYF. As DNA, the CDR3 is TGTGCCAGCAGCTTAGTTCGGGTGCCTGGAAACACCATATATTTT.

The chain joins TRBV10-3 to TRBJ2-1, with 9 bases fitting TRBD2. V was pared by 7 bases and J by 0 bases, with 4 bases of the junction left unmatched. The V gene's germline CDR1 is ENHRY and CDR2 SYGVKD. This CDR3 is built from 15 residues. The chain's CDR3 is CAINSAGGSYNEQFF. For the CDR3, the DNA is TGTGCCATCAACTCAGCGGGGGGCTCCTACAATGAGCAGTTCTTC.

This clone was seen more than once but under ten times. The genes are TRBV23-1 and TRBJ2-5, with 8 bases aligning to TRBD1. TRBV23-1 counts as an open reading frame of uncertain function. V was pared by 3 bases and J by 5 bases, with 8 bases of the junction left unmatched. This CDR3 is 15 amino acids long. CDR3 coding DNA: TGCGCCAGCAGTCAGGGACAGGTTCTTGAGGAGACCCAGTACTTC. It yields the protein CASSQGQVLEETQYF.

This clone was seen a single time. The V gene is TRBV6-5, the J gene TRBJ1-2; D might be TRBD1 (5 bases). Germline V lookup: CDR1 MNHEY, CDR2 SVGAGI. V was trimmed by 6 bases and J by 6 bases, leaving 20 bases between them. The CDR3 sequence is 15 residues long. The CDR3 protein is CASRKRNHWGDGYTF. For the CDR3, the DNA is TGTGCCAGCAGAAAGCGGAACCATTGGGGGGATGGCTACACCTTC.

V usage is TRBV6-5 and J usage is TRBJ2-2; 7 bases fit TRBD1. The trim removed 7 bases at V and 5 bases at J, leaving 10 bases unmatched. Germline V gene lookup returns CDR1 MNHEY and CDR2 SVGAGI. The CDR3 spans 15 residues. CDR3 bases: TGTGCCAGCACCGTTCACCAGGGGGTAACCGGGGAGCTGTTTTTT. It codes for CASTVHQGVTGELFF.

In its sample, this clone was seen a few times. This chain links TRBV18 with TRBJ1-1; tentative D call: TRBD1 (6 bases). The germline gives CDR1 KGHSH, CDR2 LQKENI. V lost 4 bases and J lost 0, with 9 bases in between. The CDR3 contains 14 residues. The CDR3, as DNA: TGTGCCAGCTCACAGGGGGAGATGAACACTGAAGCTTTCTTT. Amino acid sequence: CASSQGEMNTEAFF.

This clone came up a few times. The rearrangement uses TRBV24-1 and TRBJ2-2; D remains ambiguous. CDR1 is KGHDR and CDR2 is SFDVKD in the germline V gene. CDR3 length: 12 amino acids. The germline V and J ends were trimmed by 10 bases and 7 bases, with 12 bases remaining between them. For the CDR3, the DNA is TGTGCCACAGGAGTAGCTGGCGGGGAGCTGTTTTTT. This translates into CATGVAGGELFF.